One T cell receptor (beta chain) is described in this entry. The target antigen is unknown. Antigen-specific CD4+ T cells were expanded with viral peptide pools in the ViraFEST assay before sequencing. When ten to eleven days of culture had elapsed, CD4+ T cells were isolated. Each person got two doses of an mRNA SARS-CoV-2 vaccine, BNT162b2 or mRNA-1273. The authors replaced half the medium with IL-2 medium on days 3 and 7. J was trimmed by 4 bases and V by 6 bases; bases with no gene match: 3. Germline assignment: CDR1 MNHNY and CDR2 SVGAGI (reference sequence). The CDR3 is 14 amino acids. This sample was taken from a study of vaccination effects on CD4 cells after COVID-19. Libraries were prepared by immunoSEQ multiplex PCR; TCRdb keeps only in-frame clonotypes and omits some of them. The data hold 35,000 to 40,000 clones, with roughly 79% observed a single time.

The sample in question was CD4+ T cells from PBMCs cultured with HCoV-NL63 spike peptides, obtained after COVID-19 vaccination. The clonotype was recovered from a human donor who received a COVID-19 vaccine. Some clones in this sample may be carry-over from other donors' samples. The V gene is TRBV6-6, the J gene TRBJ2-1; 10 nucleotides match TRBD2. The CDR3 bases are TGTGCCAGCAGCAGGACTAGCGGTTACAATGAGCAGTTCTTC. The encoded protein is CASSRTSGYNEQFF.